Presented here are 12 T cell receptor beta chains from one specimen sequenced in a study of control samples from healthy donors and cancer patients. The protocol was immunoSEQ multiplex PCR, while the TCRdb copy is restricted to in-frame clones and leaves out a portion. The sample shows under 70,000 clones, 90% to 96% of them seen only once. The sequenced material came from blood. These receptors were taken from a woman aged 18-35 years in good health.

This clone was counted a single time. Here the CDR3 DNA reads TGTGCCAGCAGCGTTAATCAGGGTGGGGGACACGCTAACTATGGCTACACCTTC. It specifies CASSVNQGGGHANYGYTF. The chain employs TRBV9 and TRBJ1-2; a weak D match, TRBD1 (6 bases). Trimming took off 2 bases at V and 0 bases at J, with 20 bases between the two ends. CDR3 length: 18 amino acids. CDR1 SGDLS and CDR2 YYNGEE come from the germline V gene. Complete variable domain (other parts from reference TRBV9 and TRBJ1-2): DSGVTQTPKHLITATGQRVTLRCSPRSGDLSVYWYQQSLDQGLQFLIQYYNGEERAKGNILERFSAQQFPDLHSELNLSSLELGDSALYFCASSVNQGGGHANYGYTFGSGTRLTVV.

This sequence joins TRBV7-9 and TRBJ1-1; possible D gene TRBD1, 6 bases. The germline V gene encodes CDR1 SEHNR and CDR2 FQNEAQ (reference sequence). The CDR3 sequence is 15 residues long. Trimming took off 1 base at V and 5 bases at J, with 14 bases between the two ends. In DNA, the CDR3 is TGTGCCAGCAGCTTAGGGTGGGGGGCTGGTACTGAAGCTTTCTTT. This sequence encodes CASSLGWGAGTEAFF.

The rearrangement links TRBV21-1 to TRBJ2-3; whether TRBD2, the table's D call, matches the DNA was not checked. TRBV21-1 is tagged as a pseudogene. This CDR3 has 17 residues. The CDR3 coding sequence is TGTGCCAGCAGCAGAAGCCGGAGCGGGGGGGCGACAGATACGCAGTATTTT. Translation gives CASSRSRSGGATDTQYF.

The chain recombines TRBV9 with TRBJ2-1; weak D call: TRBD1 (6 bases). The V gene's germline CDR1 is SGDLS and CDR2 YYNGEE. This CDR3 has 15 amino acids. Trimming pared 4 bases from V and 6 bases from J, leaving 17 bases between. The DNA for the CDR3 is TGTGCCAGCAGCCTTGTTACAGGACAGTTCAATGAGCAGTTCTTC. Translating it yields CASSLVTGQFNEQFF. Full variable domain (missing parts from reference TRBV9 and TRBJ2-1): DSGVTQTPKHLITATGQRVTLRCSPRSGDLSVYWYQQSLDQGLQFLIQYYNGEERAKGNILERFSAQQFPDLHSELNLSSLELGDSALYFCASSLVTGQFNEQFFGPGTRLTVL.

The chain uses TRBV10-1 and TRBJ1-1, with D possibly TRBD1 on 5 matching bases. Germline V gives CDR1 WNHNN, CDR2 SYGVQD (reference sequence). The V end was cut by 6 bases, the J end by 2 bases, with 10 bases between. CDR3 length equals 13 residues. The CDR3 region has the DNA TGCGCCAGCAGCGGGACCCCCAACACTGAAGCTTTCTTT. Its protein is CASSGTPNTEAFF.

The V and J genes are TRBV5-4 and TRBJ2-5; tentatively, D is TRBD1 or TRBD2 (5 bases each). V gave up 2 bases and J gave up 5 bases, with 16 bases separating them. Per the germline V gene, CDR1 is SGHNT and CDR2 is YYREEE (reference sequence). The CDR3 runs to 15 residues. CDR3 in DNA: TGTGCCAGCAGCTTTTCGGGGTTCAGGGTGGAGACCCAGTACTTC. Residues: CASSFSGFRVETQYF.

Comments on this clone: Sequence at one end of the junction differs from germline and may be a read error. V gene TRBV11-2 combines with J gene TRBJ2-7; the match to TRBD2 covers 8 bases. The V gene's germline CDR1 is SGHAT and CDR2 FQNNGV. The CDR3 has 15 amino acids. The CDR3 loop reads CASSGRGIHSGVGVF. The DNA of the CDR3 is TGTGCCAGCAGCGGCCGTGGAATTCATAGCGGGGTGGGTGTTTTC.

V usage is TRBV2 and J usage is TRBJ1-2, with 8 bases identical to TRBD1. Germline CDR1 and CDR2: SNHLY and FYNNEI. Trimming at V came to 8 bases and at J to 3 bases, leaving 20 bases not matched to a gene. This CDR3 has 18 amino acids. Written as DNA, the CDR3 is TGTGCCAGCCGAGGATTTCCGGACAGGGTAGACTTTGACTATGGCTACACCTTC. Residues: CASRGFPDRVDFDYGYTF.

This clone was seen only once. The chain carries TRBV27 and TRBJ1-2; D gene ambiguous. The CDR3 loop spans 13 amino acids. V was trimmed by 2 bases and J by 4 bases, leaving 8 bases between them. The germline CDR1 and CDR2 sequences are MNHEY and SMNVEV (reference sequence). The chain's CDR3 is CASSLGGPYGYTF. The DNA of the CDR3 is TGTGCCAGCAGTTTAGGTGGGCCCTATGGCTACACCTTC.

The chain is built from TRBV18 and TRBJ2-7; D unresolved. CDR3 length: 13 residues. Trimming took off 0 bases at V and 6 bases at J, with 9 bases between the two ends. Germline V gene sequence: CDR1 KGHSH, CDR2 LQKENI. The DNA of the CDR3 is TGTGCCAGCTCACCACCTCCCAGAGGCGAGCAGTACTTC. Its protein is CASSPPPRGEQYF.

The gene calls are TRBV20-1 and TRBJ1-2; D possibly corresponds to TRBD1 (5 bases). Germline CDR1 is DFQATT and CDR2 is SNEGSKA (reference sequence). The CDR3 consists of 10 residues. V dropped 6 bases and J dropped 7 bases, with 9 bases sitting between them. The CDR3 nucleotides are TGCAGTGCCCAGGGAGGTGGCTACACCTTC. Residues: CSAQGGGYTF.

The chain has TRBV9 and TRBJ1-6; weak D call: TRBD1 (6 bases). Germline CDR1 reads SGDLS; CDR2 reads YYNGEE. The V gene lost 0 bases and the J gene lost 8 bases, with 15 bases spanning the gap. The length of the CDR3 is 16 residues. The CDR3 DNA is TGTGCCAGCAGCGTAGACATCGGCAGGGGAGATTCACCCCTCCACTTT. This gives the protein CASSVDIGRGDSPLHF.